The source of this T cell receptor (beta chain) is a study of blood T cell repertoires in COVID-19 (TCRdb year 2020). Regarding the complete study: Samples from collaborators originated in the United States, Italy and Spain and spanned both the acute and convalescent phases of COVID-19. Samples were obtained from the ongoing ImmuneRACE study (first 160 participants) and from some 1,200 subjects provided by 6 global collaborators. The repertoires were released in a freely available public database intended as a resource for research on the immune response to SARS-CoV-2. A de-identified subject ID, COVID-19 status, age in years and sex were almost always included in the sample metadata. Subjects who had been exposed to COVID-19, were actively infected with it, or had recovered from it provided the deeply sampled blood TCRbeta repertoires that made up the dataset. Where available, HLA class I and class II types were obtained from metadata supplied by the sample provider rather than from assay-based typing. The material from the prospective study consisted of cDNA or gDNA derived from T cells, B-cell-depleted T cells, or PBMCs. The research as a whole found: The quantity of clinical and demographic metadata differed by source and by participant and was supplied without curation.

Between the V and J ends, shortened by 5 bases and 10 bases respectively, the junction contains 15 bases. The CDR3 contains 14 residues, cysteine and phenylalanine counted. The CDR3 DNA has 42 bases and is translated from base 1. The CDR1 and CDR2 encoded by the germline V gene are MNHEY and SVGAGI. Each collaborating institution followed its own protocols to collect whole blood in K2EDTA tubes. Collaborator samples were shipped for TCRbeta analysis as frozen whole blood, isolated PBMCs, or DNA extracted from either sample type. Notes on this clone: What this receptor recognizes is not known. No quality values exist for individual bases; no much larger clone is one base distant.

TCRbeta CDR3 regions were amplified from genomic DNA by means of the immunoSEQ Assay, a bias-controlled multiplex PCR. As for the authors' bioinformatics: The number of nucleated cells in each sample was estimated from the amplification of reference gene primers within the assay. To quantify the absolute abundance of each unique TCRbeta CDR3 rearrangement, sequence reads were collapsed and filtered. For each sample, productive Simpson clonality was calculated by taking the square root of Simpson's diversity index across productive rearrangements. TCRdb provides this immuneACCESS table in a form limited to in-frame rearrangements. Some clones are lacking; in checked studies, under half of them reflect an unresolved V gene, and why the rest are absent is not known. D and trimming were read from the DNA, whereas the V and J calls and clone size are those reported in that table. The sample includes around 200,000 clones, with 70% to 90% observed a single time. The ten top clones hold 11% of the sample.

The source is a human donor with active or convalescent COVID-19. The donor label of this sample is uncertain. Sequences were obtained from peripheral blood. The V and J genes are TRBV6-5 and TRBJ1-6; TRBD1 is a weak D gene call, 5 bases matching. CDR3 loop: CASSPSRANSPLHF. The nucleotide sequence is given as TGTGCCAGCAGTCCCTCCAGGGCCAACTCACCCCTCCACTTT.